A single sample is the source of the 21 T cell receptor beta chains below, sequenced in a study of CD4 and CD8 cells across lung adenocarcinoma regions. In TCRdb, the PCR reads were re-called with MiXCR into one record per CDR3 protein. The sample consists of several thousand distinct CDR3 sequences, around 40% of them appearing once. Sequenced sample: CD4+ T cells from the margin of a lung tumor. The receptors come from a male donor with lung adenocarcinoma. The CD4 and CD8 labels of this study may be unreliable.

This clonotype is labeled as medium-sized. The chain links TRBV10-2 to TRBJ2-1; 7 nucleotides match TRBD2. Germline CDR1 and CDR2: WSHSY and SAAADI. The length of the CDR3 is 14 residues. V lost 4 bases to trimming and J lost 7 bases; unmatched junction nucleotides: 7. The CDR3 protein is CASSVAGWGNEQFF. CDR3 DNA sequence: TGCGCCAGCAGTGTAGCGGGTTGGGGGAATGAGCAGTTCTTC.

The V gene is TRBV4-1, the J gene TRBJ2-3, with 9 nucleotides matching TRBD1. V gave up 4 bases and J gave up 0 bases; unmatched junction bases: 5. There are 16 residues in the CDR3. Germline V gene sequence: CDR1 MGHRA, CDR2 YSYEKL. CDR3 coding DNA: TGCGCCAGCAGCCTACAGGGACAGGGAAGCACAGATACGCAGTATTTT. Its protein is CASSLQGQGSTDTQYF.

This clonotype was counted many times. The chain couples TRBV27 to TRBJ1-1; D perhaps matches TRBD1 (6 bases). Germline CDR1 is MNHEY and CDR2 is SMNVEV (reference sequence). The CDR3 consists of 15 residues. V was trimmed by 1 base and J by 5 bases, leaving 14 bases between them. The CDR3 here is CASSLLGTPGTEAFF. In nucleotides, the CDR3 is TGTGCCAGCAGTTTATTAGGGACACCAGGGACTGAAGCTTTCTTT.

The chain links TRBV4-2 to TRBJ2-1; D might be TRBD2 (6 bases). V lost 4 bases and J 1 base, leaving 14 bases between the germline ends. This CDR3 spans 16 amino acids. CDR1 is LGHNA, CDR2 YNFKEQ, per germline. CDR3 residues: CASSPDPAGSYNEQFF. The CDR3 DNA follows: TGTGCCAGCAGCCCCGATCCAGCGGGTTCCTACAATGAGCAGTTCTTC.

V usage is TRBV6-2 or TRBV6-3 and J usage is TRBJ2-1; D may be TRBD2 (5 bases). The assigned J gene may be wrong: the sequence end matches TRBJ2-7 better. This CDR3 is built from 15 residues. Per the germline V gene, CDR1 is MNHEY and CDR2 is SVGEGT. CDR3 DNA: TGTGCCAGCAGTTACGTCTCGCGGGCATCCTACGAGCAGTACTTC. Its protein product is CASSYVSRASYEQYF.

This clonotype showed up many times. The chain couples TRBV27 to TRBJ2-1; 10 bases agree with TRBD2. V trimming: 6 bases; J trimming: 4 bases; junction bases outside the gene matches: 6. Per germline, CDR1 MNHEY and CDR2 SMNVEV (reference sequence). The CDR3 runs to 15 residues. DNA for the CDR3: TGTGCCAGCAGACCTAGCGGGGGAGCTTACAATGAGCAGTTCTTC. It is translated as CASRPSGGAYNEQFF.

V and J are TRBV27 and TRBJ2-6, with D unresolved. CDR3 length: 15 residues. Germline V lookup: CDR1 MNHEY, CDR2 SMNVEV (reference sequence). V lost 0 bases and J lost 3, with 6 bases in between. Written as DNA, the CDR3 is TGTGCCAGCAGTTTATCGGCTTTTGGGGCCAACGTCCTGACTTTC. Its translation: CASSLSAFGANVLTF.

This clonotype was observed many times. The chain couples TRBV6-1 to TRBJ1-2; no clear D. Germline V lookup: CDR1 MNHNS, CDR2 SASEGT. The CDR3 consists of 16 residues. Trimming removed 8 bases at V and 0 bases at J, with 19 bases between. CDR3 sequence reads: CASLRGDTQSNYGYTF. The CDR3 region has the DNA TGTGCCAGCCTCCGGGGTGATACCCAATCTAACTATGGCTACACCTTC.

In its sample, this clonotype is medium-sized (0.01 to 0.1%). V gene TRBV6-1 combines with J gene TRBJ2-1; 9 positions agree with TRBD1. Judging by the DNA end, TRBJ2-5 fits better; the J call may be wrong. CDR1 is MNHNS and CDR2 is SASEGT in the germline V gene. The CDR3 is made up of 15 amino acids. CDR3 sequence: CASSGDPGTGETQYF. Written as DNA, the CDR3 is TGTGCCAGCAGTGGTGATCCCGGGACAGGGGAGACCCAGTACTTC.

This clonotype showed up many times. The chain is built from TRBV6-2 or TRBV6-3 and TRBJ2-1; 8 nucleotides agree with TRBD1. Germline loops: CDR1 MNHEY, CDR2 SVGEGT. The V and J ends lost 6 bases and 4 bases, in that order; junction bases with no gene match: 5. The CDR3 contains 14 residues. The CDR3 is CASRDREKYNEQFF. The CDR3 DNA follows: TGTGCCAGCAGGGACAGGGAGAAGTACAATGAGCAGTTCTTC.

V gene TRBV4-1 combines with J gene TRBJ1-6, with D possibly TRBD1 on 5 matching bases. CDR1 is MGHRA, CDR2 YSYEKL, per germline. The ends were cut back, 1 base at V and 1 base at J, with 8 bases in the middle. This CDR3 region has 16 residues. In DNA, the CDR3 is TGCGCCAGCAGCCAAGGGGGCGCATCCTATAATTCACCCCTCCACTTT. Its translation is CASSQGGASYNSPLHF.

The chain employs TRBV6-5 and TRBJ2-1, with 10 nucleotides matching TRBD2. V trimming: 2 bases; J trimming: 10 bases; junction bases outside the gene matches: 8. The CDR3 runs 15 residues. Germline lookup yields CDR1 MNHEY and CDR2 SVGAGI. The CDR3 is CASSYISGRGQEQFF. CDR3 DNA: TGTGCCAGCAGTTACATCAGCGGGAGGGGTCAAGAGCAGTTCTTC.

This clonotype is termed medium-sized (0.01 to 0.1%). The V gene is TRBV7-2, the J gene TRBJ2-3; 8 bases align to TRBD2. The CDR3 spans 15 residues. V was clipped by 4 bases and J by 2 bases; unmatched bases: 5. Per the germline V gene, CDR1 is SGHTA and CDR2 is FQGNSA. CDR3 amino acids: CASSSSAGVTDTQYF. In DNA form, the CDR3 reads TGTGCCAGCAGCTCATCAGCGGGAGTCACAGATACGCAGTATTTT.

The rearrangement joins TRBV5-1 to TRBJ1-1, with 7 bases that match TRBD1. Looked up from germline, CDR1 is SGHRS and CDR2 is YFSETQ. With 3 bases clipped from V and 1 base from J, the junction kept 3 bases outside the gene matches. CDR3 length: 14 amino acids. In DNA, the CDR3 is TGCGCCAGCAGCTCGGGACAGCCGAACACTGAAGCTTTCTTT. Protein sequence: CASSSGQPNTEAFF.

This chain links TRBV27 with TRBJ2-5; 12 bases are shared with TRBD2. Germline V CDR1 and CDR2: MNHEY, SMNVEV (reference sequence). The CDR3 has 17 amino acids. V lost 6 bases to trimming and J lost 5 bases; unmatched junction nucleotides: 13. In DNA form, the CDR3 reads TGTGCCAGCAGAAGACTAGCGGGAGATCCCTGCCACGAGACCCAGTACTTC. Encoded protein: CASRRLAGDPCHETQYF.

The rearrangement uses TRBV5-1 and TRBJ2-3; D ambiguous. V lost 4 bases to trimming and J lost 5 bases, with 8 bases between them. The CDR3 contains 12 residues. CDR1 and CDR2 from the germline V gene are SGHRS and YFSETQ. The CDR3 DNA follows: TGCGCCAGCAGCATTCAAGAAGATACGCAGTATTTT. Translating it yields CASSIQEDTQYF.

The rearrangement uses TRBV5-1 and TRBJ2-7; no clear D. From germline, CDR1 is SGHRS and CDR2 YFSETQ. CDR3 length: 13 residues. V was pared by 1 base and J by 4 bases, with 9 bases between. The CDR3 protein is CASSLTQEYEQYF. CDR3 nucleotide sequence: TGCGCCAGCAGCTTGACCCAGGAGTACGAGCAGTACTTC.

The chain combines TRBV6-1 with TRBJ2-3; the D call may be TRBD1 or TRBD2 (5 bases each). This CDR3 is built from 15 residues. V was cut by 9 bases and J by 5 bases, with 21 bases left in between. The germline CDR1 and CDR2 sequences are MNHNS and SASEGT. The CDR3 DNA is TGTGCCAGGAGGCTCGGGGCTAGTGACCAAGATACGCAGTATTTT. Encoded protein: CARRLGASDQDTQYF.

This rearrangement joins TRBV6-1 to TRBJ2-3; D perhaps matches TRBD1 (7 bases). V gave up 5 bases and J gave up 5 bases, with 20 bases separating them. Germline loops: CDR1 MNHNS, CDR2 SASEGT. This CDR3 is 16 amino acids long. The chain's CDR3 is CASSRLGGIVKDTQYF. The CDR3 coding sequence is TGTGCCAGCAGTCGACTAGGGGGCATAGTGAAAGATACGCAGTATTTT.

This clonotype was seen a handful of times. The V call is TRBV27, the J call TRBJ2-3, with D maybe TRBD1 (6 bases). Trimming took 5 bases from V and 0 from J, leaving 15 bases between them. Germline-derived CDR1 and CDR2 are MNHEY and SMNVEV (reference sequence). This CDR3 contains 16 residues. CDR3 coding DNA: TGTGCCAGCAGTAAAACGACAGGATCTAGCACAGATACGCAGTATTTT. Translation gives CASSKTTGSSTDTQYF.

The sample holds many counts of this clonotype. This sequence may be a read error, since a much larger clone differs from it by one base. V gene TRBV6-1 combines with J gene TRBJ2-5, with 13 bases lining up with TRBD2. The CDR3 is 14 amino acids. Germline assignment: CDR1 MNHNS and CDR2 SASEGT. After removal of 6 bases from V and 11 bases from J, the junction contained 9 bases not matched to a gene. CDR3 nucleotide sequence: TGTGCCAGCAGCCCCGGACTAGCGGGAGATGAGCAGTACTTC. This encodes CASSPGLAGDEQYF.